The 27 T cell receptor beta chains reported below all come from one sample, sequenced in a study of T cell changes during pregnancy in multiple sclerosis. Repertoires were generated with immunoSEQ multiplex PCR, while TCRdb's copy carries only in-frame clones and drops some. Among tens of thousands of clones, almost 95% were seen once, and the ten largest hold about 2.5%. The sample consisted of peripheral blood, taken in the third trimester of pregnancy. The receptors were sampled from a female donor in good health, enrolled as a control in a pregnancy study.

The chain uses TRBV7-8 and TRBJ2-2; 8 nucleotides match TRBD1. Germline V CDR1 and CDR2: SGHVS, FQNEAQ. V lost 4 bases to trimming and J lost 0 bases; unmatched junction nucleotides: 10. This CDR3 is built from 18 residues. The CDR3: CASSSFRDRTSNTGELFF. The CDR3 region has the DNA TGTGCCAGCAGCTCTTTCCGGGACAGGACCTCGAACACCGGGGAGCTGTTTTTT.

The chain combines TRBV14 with TRBJ2-7, with D perhaps matching TRBD2 (6 bases). V lost 4 bases and J lost 2, with 9 bases in between. CDR3 length: 13 residues. Looked up from germline, CDR1 is SGHDN and CDR2 is FVKESK. In DNA form, the CDR3 reads TGTGCCAGCAGCCGCGGGACCGCCTACGAGCAGTACTTC. Translation: CASSRGTAYEQYF.

The rearrangement joins TRBV21-1 to TRBJ2-7; the table's TRBD1 call for D was not verified on the DNA. TRBV21-1 is a pseudogene locus. The CDR3 is 14 residues long. CDR3 coding DNA: TGTGCCAGCAGGACAGGGTCCGGCTCCTACGAGCAGTACTTC. It yields the protein CASRTGSGSYEQYF.

This chain uses TRBV9 with TRBJ2-5, with 10 bases lining up with TRBD1. Germline V gives CDR1 SGDLS, CDR2 YYNGEE. V dropped 7 bases and J dropped 2; count of bases not matched to a gene: 8. The CDR3 is made up of 15 amino acids. The CDR3 coding sequence is TGTGCCAGCGGACTGACAGGGGGCGAACAAGAGACCCAGTACTTC. Amino acids: CASGLTGGEQETQYF.

This chain's CDR3 is CASSPTETNEKLFF. CDR3 in DNA: TGCGCCAGCAGCCCGACAGAAACTAATGAAAAACTGTTTTTT. J is TRBJ1-4 and V is TRBV5-1; maybe TRBD1 (5 bases). Germline lookup yields CDR1 SGHRS and CDR2 YFSETQ. This CDR3 is 14 amino acids long. V was pared by 4 bases and J by 1 base, with 8 bases between.

The genes are TRBV11-2 and TRBJ2-5; 8 nucleotides line up with TRBD1. Germline V CDR1 and CDR2: SGHAT, FQNNGV. The V gene end was trimmed by 5 bases and the J gene end by 3 bases; junction bases not matched to a gene: 5. This CDR3 contains 14 residues. The DNA of the CDR3 is TGTGCCAGCAGCCTCCTACAGGGGGAAGAGACCCAGTACTTC. It translates to CASSLLQGEETQYF.

The V and J genes are TRBV7-2 and TRBJ1-1; D unclear. CDR3 size: 15 residues. Germline CDR1 is SGHTA and CDR2 is FQGNSA. The germline V and J ends were trimmed by 1 base and 4 bases, with 13 bases remaining between them. This CDR3 reads CASSLGPGSGTEAFF. Here the CDR3 DNA reads TGTGCCAGCAGCTTAGGCCCCGGGTCGGGCACTGAAGCTTTCTTT.

This clone has a handful of counts. The V gene is TRBV6-4, the J gene TRBJ1-1; D remains unclear. This CDR3 has 11 residues. CDR1 is MRHNA and CDR2 is SNTAGT in the germline V gene. V shed 0 bases and J shed 8 bases, with 4 bases lying between them. The CDR3 bases are TGTGCCAGCAGTGACTCCGGGGAAGCTTTCTTT. Its translation is CASSDSGEAFF.

The V and J genes are TRBV28 and TRBJ2-3, with 7 bases aligning to TRBD2. V lost 6 bases and J lost 0; bases outside the gene matches: 12. The CDR3 length is 17 residues. Germline V gene lookup returns CDR1 MDHEN and CDR2 SYDVKM. The CDR3 DNA sequence: TGTGCCAGCAGCCTCCAGCGGGGAGGGATAAGCACAGATACGCAGTATTTT. It specifies CASSLQRGGISTDTQYF. Based on the CDR3 plus reference TRBV28 and TRBJ2-3, the full variable domain is DVKVTQSSRYLVKRTGEKVFLECVQDMDHENMFWYRQDPGLGLRLIYFSYDVKMKEKGDIPEGYSVSREKKERFSLILESASTNQTSMYLCASSLQRGGISTDTQYFGPGTRLTVL.

This rearrangement joins TRBV28 to TRBJ2-2, with D tentatively TRBD1 (6 bases). The CDR3 covers 14 residues. The germline V gene has CDR1 MDHEN and CDR2 SYDVKM. With 5 bases removed from V and 6 bases from J, the gap between germline ends came to 13 bases. CDR3 protein: CASSPKGESGELFF. CDR3 DNA sequence: TGTGCCAGCAGTCCTAAGGGGGAGTCCGGGGAGCTGTTTTTT.

The V and J genes are TRBV6-1 and TRBJ2-1, with 9 bases aligning to TRBD1. Trimming cost V 6 bases and J 7 bases; bases outside gene matches: 7. CDR1 is MNHNS and CDR2 is SASEGT in the germline V gene. The CDR3 sequence is 14 residues long. CDR3 DNA: TGTGCCAGCAGGATGGACAGGGGAGGGAATGAGCAGTTCTTC. Residues: CASRMDRGGNEQFF.

J is TRBJ2-5 and V is TRBV7-7, with TRBD2 identical over 8 bases. The CDR3 loop spans 13 amino acids. Per the germline V gene, CDR1 is SSHAT and CDR2 is FNYEAQ (reference sequence). V shed 4 bases, J shed 2 bases, and the junction held 0 bases outside the gene matches. CDR3 protein: CASSSGGQETQYF. The CDR3 DNA sequence: TGTGCCAGCAGCTCGGGGGGGCAAGAGACCCAGTACTTC.

The chain has TRBV4-2 and TRBJ1-6; TRBD1 might be the D (6 bases). This CDR3 comprises 15 residues. Per germline, CDR1 LGHNA and CDR2 YNFKEQ. Trimming shortened V by 0 bases and J by 13 bases, and 16 bases separated the two germline ends. In nucleotides, the CDR3 is TGTGCCAGCAGCCAAGATAAAACAGGGATCTCGCCCCTCCACTTT. Protein product: CASSQDKTGISPLHF.

The chain combines TRBV27 with TRBJ2-7; the D gene is possibly TRBD1 (6 bases). The V end was cut by 1 base, the J end by 6 bases, with 10 bases between. The CDR3 is made up of 13 amino acids. Germline values: CDR1 MNHEY, CDR2 SMNVEV (reference sequence). The CDR3 region is CASSLLQGSEQYF. The CDR3 DNA reads as TGTGCCAGCAGTTTATTACAGGGCAGCGAGCAGTACTTC.

This clone came up once. The chain joins TRBV15 to TRBJ1-3; D unclear. With 0 bases removed from V and 5 bases from J, the gap between germline ends came to 11 bases. Germline CDR1 and CDR2: LNHNV and YYDKDF (reference sequence). This CDR3 is 15 amino acids long. CDR3 protein: CATSRDQAGRNTIYF. DNA for the CDR3: TGTGCCACCAGCAGAGATCAGGCGGGCAGAAACACCATATATTTT.

The gene calls are TRBV6-1 and TRBJ1-5; no definite D call. Germline CDR1 MNHNS, CDR2 SASEGT. The V end lost 5 bases, the J end lost 0 bases, and 8 bases lay between the germline ends. The CDR3 spans 14 residues. The CDR3 protein is CASSSGPSNQPQHF. In DNA form, the CDR3 reads TGTGCCAGCAGTTCGGGTCCTAGCAATCAGCCCCAGCATTTT.

The rearrangement links TRBV11-3 to TRBJ2-1, with D possibly TRBD2 on 5 matching bases. The CDR3 sequence is 12 residues long. Deletions cut 6 bases from V and 4 bases from J, with 7 bases between. CDR1 is SGHNT and CDR2 is YENEEA in the germline V gene. The CDR3 loop is CASSLAYNEQFF. CDR3 coding DNA: TGTGCCAGCAGTCTAGCTTACAATGAGCAGTTCTTC.

This chain uses TRBV30 with TRBJ2-7; 11 bases map to TRBD1. Germline V CDR1 and CDR2: GTSNPN, SVGIG (reference sequence). The CDR3 has 16 amino acids. Trimming cost V 4 bases and J 1 base; bases outside gene matches: 9. In DNA form, the CDR3 reads TGTGCCTGGACGCTCCCGGGGACAGGGGGTTCCTACGAGCAGTACTTC. Its translation is CAWTLPGTGGSYEQYF.

The chain carries TRBV28 and TRBJ2-5; D possibly corresponds to TRBD2 (6 bases). Trimming pared 7 bases from V and 1 base from J, leaving 19 bases between. The germline V gene has CDR1 MDHEN and CDR2 SYDVKM. The CDR3 covers 16 residues. This CDR3 reads CASIPPGGALQETQYF. The CDR3 DNA sequence: TGTGCCAGCATCCCTCCCGGCGGGGCCCTCCAAGAGACCCAGTACTTC.

The CDR3 nucleotides read TGCGCCAGCACCTTGGACAAATCTGGAAACACCATATATTTT. This gives the protein CASTLDKSGNTIYF. This chain joins TRBV23-1 and TRBJ1-3, with D possibly being TRBD1 (5 bases). TRBV23-1 is flagged as an ORF with uncertain function. The length of the CDR3 is 14 residues. V shed 7 bases and J shed 1 base, with 11 bases lying between them.

V and J are TRBV28 and TRBJ2-3, with 11 bases identical to TRBD2. The V and J ends lost 8 bases and 2 bases, in that order; junction bases with no gene match: 12. The germline V gene has CDR1 MDHEN and CDR2 SYDVKM. CDR3 length: 17 residues. CDR3 region: CASSLELAGGLTDTQYF. DNA of the CDR3: TGTGCCAGCTCCCTGGAGCTAGCGGGGGGCCTCACAGATACGCAGTATTTT.

Comments on this clone: At one boundary the junction diverges from the germline segment, which might be a read error. The chain carries TRBV20-1 and TRBJ1-2, with D possibly TRBD1 on 6 matching bases. The CDR3 contains 11 residues. The germline V gene encodes CDR1 DFQATT and CDR2 SNEGSKA (reference sequence). The CDR3 is CGGRGLYGYTF. In DNA form, the CDR3 reads TGTGGGGGCCGAGGGCTTTATGGCTACACCTTC.

The chain couples TRBV7-8 to TRBJ2-7; TRBD2 matches at 14 bases. CDR1 is SGHVS and CDR2 is FQNEAQ in the germline V gene. J lost 6 bases, V lost 5 bases, and 24 bases had no gene match. The CDR3 totals 21 residues. The CDR3 spells CASSPRISSLTSGGAGREQYF. The CDR3 DNA reads TGTGCCAGCAGCCCGCGAATTAGCTCTTTGACTAGCGGGGGGGCCGGTCGCGAGCAGTACTTC.

The chain uses TRBV5-1 and TRBJ2-2, with 15 bases matching TRBD2. Germline V gene sequence: CDR1 SGHRS, CDR2 YFSETQ. The CDR3 contains 17 residues. Trimming took 5 bases from V and 6 from J; bases not matched to a gene: 8. The CDR3 protein is CASRPGLAGGMAGELFF. The CDR3 bases are TGCGCCAGCAGGCCGGGACTAGCGGGAGGTATGGCCGGGGAGCTGTTTTTT.

The chain has TRBV4-3 and TRBJ2-1; D is uncertain. CDR3 length: 16 amino acids. The V end was cut by 0 bases, the J end by 3 bases, with 12 bases between. The V gene's germline CDR1 is LGHNA and CDR2 YSLEER. CDR3 sequence (DNA): TGCGCCAGCAGCCAAGATCTAAGCGTGGTCTACAATGAGCAGTTCTTC. Encoded protein: CASSQDLSVVYNEQFF.

V gene TRBV4-2 combines with J gene TRBJ2-1, with D possibly matching TRBD2 (5 bases). CDR1 is LGHNA and CDR2 is YNFKEQ in the germline V gene. The V and J ends lost 6 bases and 9 bases respectively, with 18 bases between them. This CDR3 is 14 amino acids long. The CDR3 bases are TGTGCCAGCAGTGGGAGTTCAAATTCTGGTGAGCAGTTCTTC. Residues: CASSGSSNSGEQFF.

This chain links TRBV2 with TRBJ1-5; no firm D call. The ends were cut back, 5 bases at V and 6 bases at J, with 8 bases in the middle. This CDR3 has 12 residues. Looked up from germline, CDR1 is SNHLY and CDR2 is FYNNEI. The CDR3 is CASSRNSQPQHF. The DNA for the CDR3 is TGTGCCAGCAGTCGAAACAGTCAGCCCCAGCATTTT.